The present entry profiles one T cell receptor beta chain with its context. The sample belongs to a study of identical twins. V trimming: 7 bases; J trimming: 3 bases; junction bases outside the gene matches: 5. The CDR3 extends over 15 amino acids. Germline loops: CDR1 SNHLY, CDR2 FYNNEI. TCRdb processed the 5' RACE reads anew with MiXCR; each CDR3 protein has one entry. The data contain approximately 550,000 distinct CDR3 sequences, about 20% of them singletons. This same sample was also part of a study on yellow fever vaccine responses in identical twins.

The rearrangement links TRBV2 to TRBJ2-7; TRBD2 aligns across 14 bases. Sequencing was done on a sample of CD4+ T cells sorted from blood. The TCR comes from a woman younger than 30 in good health. As DNA, the CDR3 is TGTGCCAGCAACCGACTAGCGGGAGGGCACTACGAGCAGTACTTC. Protein sequence: CASNRLAGGHYEQYF.